This record looks at one T cell receptor beta chain sequence and its context. As yet, its antigen is unknown. The CDR3 contains 15 residues. Germline lookup yields CDR1 MNHEY and CDR2 SMNVEV (reference sequence). V lost 0 bases, J lost 4 bases, and 12 bases lay in between. This sample is drawn from a study of siplizumab effects on memory and regulatory T cells. General study findings and limits: There appeared to be greater diversity in naive T cells than in memory cells, and naive T cells seemed major contributors to the alloresponse.

Generated by immunoSEQ multiplex PCR, the TCRdb table keeps only in-frame clones and is missing some. The sample consists of about 110,000 clones, more than 90% of them appearing once. This sequence originates from a human donor in good health. Sequenced material: CD4+ T cells sorted from blood. This chain uses TRBV27 with TRBJ1-2; D is uncertain. The CDR3 is CASSLSSRQLYGYTF. The CDR3 region has the DNA TGTGCCAGCAGTTTATCTTCCCGGCAGCTCTATGGCTACACCTTC.